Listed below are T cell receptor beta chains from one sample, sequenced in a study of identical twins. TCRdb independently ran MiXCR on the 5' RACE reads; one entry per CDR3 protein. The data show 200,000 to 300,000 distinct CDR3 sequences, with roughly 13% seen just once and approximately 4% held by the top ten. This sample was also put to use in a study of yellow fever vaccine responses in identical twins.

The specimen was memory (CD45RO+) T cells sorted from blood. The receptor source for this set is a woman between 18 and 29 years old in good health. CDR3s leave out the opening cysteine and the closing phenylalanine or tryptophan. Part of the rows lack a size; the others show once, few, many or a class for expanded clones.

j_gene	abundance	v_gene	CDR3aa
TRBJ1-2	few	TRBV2	ASSEGQGFNYGYT
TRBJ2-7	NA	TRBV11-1	ASSVLRSEQY
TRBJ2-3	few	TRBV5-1	ASSLVSAGGQQDTQY
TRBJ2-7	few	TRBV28	ASSGGFYDYEQY
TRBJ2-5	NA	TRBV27	ASSPRRGPQETQY
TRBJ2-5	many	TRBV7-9	ASSARSAETQY
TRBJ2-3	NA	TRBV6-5	ASSYRGRSNTQY
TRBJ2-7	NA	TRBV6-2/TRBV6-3	ASSPAGTGAAN
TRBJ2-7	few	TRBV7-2	ASSPDWGRADEQY
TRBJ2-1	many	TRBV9	ASSVASGGPYNEQF
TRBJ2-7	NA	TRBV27	ASSLSNREGEQY
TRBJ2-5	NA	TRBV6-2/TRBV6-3	ASSTPGARRETQY
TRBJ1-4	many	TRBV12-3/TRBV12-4	ASSTGTGGPTNEKLF
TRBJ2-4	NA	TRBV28	ASSAAQGASNIQY
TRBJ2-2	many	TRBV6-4	ASSERGSTGELF
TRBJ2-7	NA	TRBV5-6	ASSLRGPGEQH
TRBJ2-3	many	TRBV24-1	ATSDRAGGPTDTQY
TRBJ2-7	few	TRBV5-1	ASSNSGQGNEQY
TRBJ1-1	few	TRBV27	ASSFQDRAGTEAF
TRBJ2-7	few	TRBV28	ASSSMRDRDSEQY
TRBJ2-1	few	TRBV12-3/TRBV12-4	ASSLARGGGYNEQF
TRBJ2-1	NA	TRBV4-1	ASSLLDGGPYNEQF
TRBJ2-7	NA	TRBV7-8	ASSLAWDSLGYEQY
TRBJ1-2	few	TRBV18	ASSREGSYGYT
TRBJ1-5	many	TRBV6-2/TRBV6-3	ASIFDGQPNQPQH
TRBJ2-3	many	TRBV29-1	SVMGGVTDTQY
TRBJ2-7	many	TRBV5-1	ASSSGTTTEQY
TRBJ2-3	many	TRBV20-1	SAPAGTDTQY
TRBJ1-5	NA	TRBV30	AWSEDNGNQPQH
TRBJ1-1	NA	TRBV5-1	ASSLGQAYTEAF
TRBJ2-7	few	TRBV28	ASSQTTQGYEQY
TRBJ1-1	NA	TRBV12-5	ASGLDRIEAF
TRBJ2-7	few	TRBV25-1	ASSGDFPGQY
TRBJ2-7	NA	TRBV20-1	SARELTALVSYEQY
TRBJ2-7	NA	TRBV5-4	ASSAGRDRGRYEQY
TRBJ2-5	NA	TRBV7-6	ASSRTTGTGFGKTQY
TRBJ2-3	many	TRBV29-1	SVELTDTQY
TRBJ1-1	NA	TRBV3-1	ASSQNPTVGGTEAF
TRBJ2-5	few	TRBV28	ASLRGRGRWETQY
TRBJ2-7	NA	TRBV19	ASSPKPFGTGDEQY
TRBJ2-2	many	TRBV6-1	ASIHPGAGELF
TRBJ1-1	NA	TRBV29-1	SVGVMNTEAF
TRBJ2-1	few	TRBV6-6	ASSSRDVAF
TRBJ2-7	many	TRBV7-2	AGGQGIEGEQY
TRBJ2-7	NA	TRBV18	ASSRAETYEQY
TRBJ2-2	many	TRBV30	AWRLANTGELF
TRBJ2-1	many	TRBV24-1	ATSGERGAIKGEQF
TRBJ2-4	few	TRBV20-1	SAGEGGGDIQY
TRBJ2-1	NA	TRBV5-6	ASSVTTSGYYNEQF
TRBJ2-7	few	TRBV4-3	ASSQDHRERASYEQY
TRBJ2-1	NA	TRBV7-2	ASSLGALIYNEQF
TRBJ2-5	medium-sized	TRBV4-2	ASSARLGGLALQETQY
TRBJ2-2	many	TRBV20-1	SAGGQGHKELF
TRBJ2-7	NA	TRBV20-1	SAKQGALRYEQY
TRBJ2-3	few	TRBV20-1	SRIRVGTDTQY
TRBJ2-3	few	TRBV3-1	ASSTRGTDTQY
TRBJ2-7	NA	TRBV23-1	ASSQLFRSYEQY
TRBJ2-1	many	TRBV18	ASSPGILQESSYNEQF
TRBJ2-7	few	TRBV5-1	ASSPSHRGSYEQY